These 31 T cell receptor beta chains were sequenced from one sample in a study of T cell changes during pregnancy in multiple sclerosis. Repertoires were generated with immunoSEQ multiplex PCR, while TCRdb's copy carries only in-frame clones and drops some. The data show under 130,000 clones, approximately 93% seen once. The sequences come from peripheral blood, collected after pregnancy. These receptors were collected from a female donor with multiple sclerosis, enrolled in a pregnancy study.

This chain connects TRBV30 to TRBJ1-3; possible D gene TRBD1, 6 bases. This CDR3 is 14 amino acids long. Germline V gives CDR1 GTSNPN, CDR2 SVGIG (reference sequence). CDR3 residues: CATSGEGPGNTIYF. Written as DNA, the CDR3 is TGTGCTACTTCAGGGGAAGGGCCTGGAAACACCATATATTTT.

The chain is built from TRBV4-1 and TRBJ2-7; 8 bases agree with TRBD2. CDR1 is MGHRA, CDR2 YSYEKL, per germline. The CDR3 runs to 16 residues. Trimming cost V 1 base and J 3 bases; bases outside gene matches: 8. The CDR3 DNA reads TGCGCCAGCAGCCAAGTCAGAGCGGGGGTTTTCTACGAGCAGTACTTC. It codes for CASSQVRAGVFYEQYF.

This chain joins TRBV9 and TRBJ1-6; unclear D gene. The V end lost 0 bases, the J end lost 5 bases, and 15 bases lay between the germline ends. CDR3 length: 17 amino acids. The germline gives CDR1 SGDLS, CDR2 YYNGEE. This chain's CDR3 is CASSVEPTDGDNSPLHF. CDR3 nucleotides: TGTGCCAGCAGCGTAGAACCCACCGACGGGGATAATTCACCCCTCCACTTT. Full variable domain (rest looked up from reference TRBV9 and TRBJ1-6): DSGVTQTPKHLITATGQRVTLRCSPRSGDLSVYWYQQSLDQGLQFLIQYYNGEERAKGNILERFSAQQFPDLHSELNLSSLELGDSALYFCASSVEPTDGDNSPLHFGNGTRLTVT.

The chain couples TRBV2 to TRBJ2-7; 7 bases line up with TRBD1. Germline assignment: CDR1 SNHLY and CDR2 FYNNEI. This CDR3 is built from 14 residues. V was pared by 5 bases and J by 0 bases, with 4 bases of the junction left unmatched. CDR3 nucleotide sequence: TGTGCCAGCAGTCGACCAGGGGGCTCCTACGAGCAGTACTTC. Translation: CASSRPGGSYEQYF.

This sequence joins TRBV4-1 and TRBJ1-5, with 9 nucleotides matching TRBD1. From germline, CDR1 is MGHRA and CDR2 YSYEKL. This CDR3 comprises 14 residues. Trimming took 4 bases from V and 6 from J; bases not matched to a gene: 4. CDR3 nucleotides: TGCGCCAGCAGCCCAACAGGGGGCGTTCAGCCCCAGCATTTT. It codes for CASSPTGGVQPQHF.

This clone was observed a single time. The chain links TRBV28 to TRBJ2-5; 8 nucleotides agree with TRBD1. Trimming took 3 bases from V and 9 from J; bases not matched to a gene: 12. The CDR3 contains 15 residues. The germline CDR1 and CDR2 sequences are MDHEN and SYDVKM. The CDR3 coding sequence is TGTGCCAGCAGTTTGGGCAGGGGGCGATTAGATGCCCAGTACTTC. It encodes CASSLGRGRLDAQYF.

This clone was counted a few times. In nucleotides, the CDR3 is TGCAGCGTTTCGACAGGGATAACTGGGGCCAACGTCCTGACTTTC. This translates into CSVSTGITGANVLTF. This chain uses TRBV29-1 with TRBJ2-6, with TRBD1 identical over 7 bases. Per the germline V gene, CDR1 is SQVTM and CDR2 is ANQGSEA. V trimming: 5 bases; J trimming: 2 bases; junction bases outside the gene matches: 6. The CDR3 has 15 amino acids.

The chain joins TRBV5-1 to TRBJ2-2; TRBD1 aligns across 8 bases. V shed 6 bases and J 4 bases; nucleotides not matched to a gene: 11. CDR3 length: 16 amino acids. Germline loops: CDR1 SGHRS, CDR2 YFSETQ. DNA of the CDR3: TGCGCCAGCACCCCGGCCAGGGGACAGGTCACCGGGGAGCTGTTTTTT. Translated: CASTPARGQVTGELFF. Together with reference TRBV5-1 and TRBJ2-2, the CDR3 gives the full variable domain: KAGVTQTPRYLIKTRGQQVTLSCSPISGHRSVSWYQQTPGQGLQFLFEYFSETQRNKGNFPGRFSGRQFSNSRSEMNVSTLELGDSALYLCASTPARGQVTGELFFGEGSRLTVL.

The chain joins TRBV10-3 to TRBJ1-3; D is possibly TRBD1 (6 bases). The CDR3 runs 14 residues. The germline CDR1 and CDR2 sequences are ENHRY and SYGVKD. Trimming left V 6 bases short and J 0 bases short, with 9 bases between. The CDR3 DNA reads TGTGCCATCAGGATGGACAGCTCTGGAAACACCATATATTTT. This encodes CAIRMDSSGNTIYF.

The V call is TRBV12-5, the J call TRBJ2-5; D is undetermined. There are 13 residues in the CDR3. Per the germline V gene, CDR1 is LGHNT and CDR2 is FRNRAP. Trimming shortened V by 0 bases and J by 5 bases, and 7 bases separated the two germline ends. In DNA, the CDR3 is TGTGCTAGTGGTTTGGTCCGTGCGGAGACCCAGTACTTC. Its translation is CASGLVRAETQYF.

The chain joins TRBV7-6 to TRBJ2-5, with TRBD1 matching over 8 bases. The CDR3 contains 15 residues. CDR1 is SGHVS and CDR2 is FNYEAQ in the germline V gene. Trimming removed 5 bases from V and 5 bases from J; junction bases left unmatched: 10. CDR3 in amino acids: CASSRLSGQAETQYF. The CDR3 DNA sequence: TGTGCCAGCAGCCGCTTATCGGGACAGGCGGAGACCCAGTACTTC.

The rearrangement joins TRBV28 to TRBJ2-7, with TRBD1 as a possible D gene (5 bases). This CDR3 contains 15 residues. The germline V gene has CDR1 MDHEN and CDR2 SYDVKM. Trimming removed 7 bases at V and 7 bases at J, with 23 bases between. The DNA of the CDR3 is TGTGCCAGCACGCCAACGCTCGGACACTTTTTGGAGCAGTACTTC. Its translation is CASTPTLGHFLEQYF.

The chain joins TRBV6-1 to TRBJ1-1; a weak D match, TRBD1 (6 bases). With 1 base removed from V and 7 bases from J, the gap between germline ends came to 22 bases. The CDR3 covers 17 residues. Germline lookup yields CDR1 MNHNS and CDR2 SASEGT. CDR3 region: CASSEEGGFGFTSEAFF. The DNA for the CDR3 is TGTGCCAGCAGTGAAGAAGGGGGTTTCGGTTTTACGAGTGAAGCTTTCTTT.

The CDR3 nucleotides read TGTGCCAGCACCTCTTCGACAGGAGAATTGGACACTGAAGCTTTCTTT. This gives the protein CASTSSTGELDTEAFF. The rearrangement links TRBV27 to TRBJ1-1, with D maybe TRBD1 (6 bases). The V gene's germline CDR1 is MNHEY and CDR2 SMNVEV (reference sequence). The CDR3 sequence is 16 residues long. Trimming cost V 7 bases and J 3 bases, with 21 bases left between them.

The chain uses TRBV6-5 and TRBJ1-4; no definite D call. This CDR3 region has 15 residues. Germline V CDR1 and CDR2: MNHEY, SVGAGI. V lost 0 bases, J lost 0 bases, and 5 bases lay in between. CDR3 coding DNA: TGTGCCAGCAGTTACTCGTCAGCAACTAATGAAAAACTGTTTTTT. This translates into CASSYSSATNEKLFF.

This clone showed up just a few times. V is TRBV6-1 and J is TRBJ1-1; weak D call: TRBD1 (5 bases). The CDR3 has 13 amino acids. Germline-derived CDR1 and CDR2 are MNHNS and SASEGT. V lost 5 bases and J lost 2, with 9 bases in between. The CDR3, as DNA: TGTGCCAGCAGTACGGGGGTTAACACTGAAGCTTTCTTT. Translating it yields CASSTGVNTEAFF.

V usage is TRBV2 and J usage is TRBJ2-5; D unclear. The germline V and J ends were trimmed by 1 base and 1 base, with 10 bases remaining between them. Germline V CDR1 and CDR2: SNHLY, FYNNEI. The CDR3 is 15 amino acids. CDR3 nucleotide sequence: TGTGCCAGCAGTGAAGTTATGGGCCGCCAAGAGACCCAGTACTTC. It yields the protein CASSEVMGRQETQYF.

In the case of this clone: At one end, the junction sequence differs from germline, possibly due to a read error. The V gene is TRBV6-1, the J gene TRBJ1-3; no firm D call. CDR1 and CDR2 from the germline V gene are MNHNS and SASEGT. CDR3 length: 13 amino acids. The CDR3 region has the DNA TGTGCCAGCATTGAACTCTCTGGAAACACCATATATTTT. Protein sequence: CASIELSGNTIYF.

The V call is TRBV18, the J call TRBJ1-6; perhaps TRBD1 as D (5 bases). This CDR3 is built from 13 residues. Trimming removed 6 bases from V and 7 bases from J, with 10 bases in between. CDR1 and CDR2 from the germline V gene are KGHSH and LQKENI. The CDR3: CASSPRTNSPLHF. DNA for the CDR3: TGTGCCAGCTCGCCTAGGACAAATTCACCCCTCCACTTT.

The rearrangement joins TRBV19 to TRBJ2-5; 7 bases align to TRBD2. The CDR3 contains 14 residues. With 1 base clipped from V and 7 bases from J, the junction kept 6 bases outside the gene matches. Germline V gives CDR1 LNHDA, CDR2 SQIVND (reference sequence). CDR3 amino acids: CASSIGGGAGTQYF. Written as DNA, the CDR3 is TGTGCCAGTAGTATAGGCGGGGGAGCCGGGACCCAGTACTTC. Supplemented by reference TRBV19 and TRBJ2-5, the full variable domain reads DGGITQSPKYLFRKEGQNVTLSCEQNLNHDAMYWYRQDPGQGLRLIYYSQIVNDFQKGDIAEGYSVSREKKESFPLTVTSAQKNPTAFYLCASSIGGGAGTQYFGPGTRLLVL.

The CDR3: CASSPLSVQFF. The CDR3 DNA reads as TGTGCCAGCAGCCCACTTTCGGTGCAGTTCTTC. The chain links TRBV11-2 to TRBJ2-1; D not resolved. Germline V gene data show CDR1 as SGHAT and CDR2 as FQNNGV. V lost 5 bases to trimming and J lost 12 bases, with 11 bases between them. There are 11 residues in the CDR3.

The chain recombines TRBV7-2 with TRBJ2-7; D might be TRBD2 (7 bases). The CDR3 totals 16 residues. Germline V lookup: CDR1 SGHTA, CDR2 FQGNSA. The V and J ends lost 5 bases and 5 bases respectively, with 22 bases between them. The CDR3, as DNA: TGTGCCAGCAGCCAAGGGGGGGCGATGGTGGCCCACGAGCAGTACTTC. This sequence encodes CASSQGGAMVAHEQYF.

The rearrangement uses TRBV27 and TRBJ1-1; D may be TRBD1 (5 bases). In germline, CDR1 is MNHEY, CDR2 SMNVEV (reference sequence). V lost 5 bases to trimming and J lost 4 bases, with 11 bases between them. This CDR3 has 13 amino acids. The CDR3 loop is CASSLRGGTEAFF. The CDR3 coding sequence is TGTGCCAGCAGTCTCCGGGGGGGCACTGAAGCTTTCTTT.

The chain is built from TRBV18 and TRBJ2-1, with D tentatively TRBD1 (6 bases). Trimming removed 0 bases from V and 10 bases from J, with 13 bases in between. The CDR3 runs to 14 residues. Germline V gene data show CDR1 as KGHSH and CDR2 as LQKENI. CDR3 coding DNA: TGTGCCAGCTCACCACCGAACCCCCAGGGGGAGCAGTTCTTC. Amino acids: CASSPPNPQGEQFF.

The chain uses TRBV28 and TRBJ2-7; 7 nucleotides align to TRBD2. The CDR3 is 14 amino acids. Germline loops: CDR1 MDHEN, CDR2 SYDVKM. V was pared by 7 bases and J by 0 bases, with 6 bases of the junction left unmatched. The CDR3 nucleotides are TGTGCCAGCACACTGCGGGAGAGCTCCTACGAGCAGTACTTC. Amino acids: CASTLRESSYEQYF.

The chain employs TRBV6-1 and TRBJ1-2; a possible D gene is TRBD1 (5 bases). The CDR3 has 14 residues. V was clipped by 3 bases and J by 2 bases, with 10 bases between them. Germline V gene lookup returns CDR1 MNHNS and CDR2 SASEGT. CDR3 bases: TGTGCCAGCAGTGATACGGCAGGGAACTATGGCTACACCTTC. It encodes CASSDTAGNYGYTF.

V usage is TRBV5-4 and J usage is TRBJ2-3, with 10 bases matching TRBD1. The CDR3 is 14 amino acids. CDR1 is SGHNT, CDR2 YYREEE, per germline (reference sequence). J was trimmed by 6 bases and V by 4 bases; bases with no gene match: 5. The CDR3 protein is CASSPDRGWDTQYF. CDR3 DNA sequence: TGTGCCAGCAGCCCGGACAGGGGGTGGGATACGCAGTATTTT.

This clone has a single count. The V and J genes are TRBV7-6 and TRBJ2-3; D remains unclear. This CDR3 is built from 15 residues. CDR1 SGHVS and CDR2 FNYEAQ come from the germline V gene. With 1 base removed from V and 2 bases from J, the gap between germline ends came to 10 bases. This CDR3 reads CASSLVQSDTDTQYF. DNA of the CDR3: TGTGCCAGCAGCTTAGTTCAGTCCGACACAGATACGCAGTATTTT.

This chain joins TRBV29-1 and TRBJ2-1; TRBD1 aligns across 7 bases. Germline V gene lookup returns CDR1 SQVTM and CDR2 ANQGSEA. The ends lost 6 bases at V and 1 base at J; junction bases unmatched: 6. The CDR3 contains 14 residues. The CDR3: CSVGGLSSYNEQFF. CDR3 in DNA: TGCAGCGTAGGGGGCCTAAGTTCCTACAATGAGCAGTTCTTC.

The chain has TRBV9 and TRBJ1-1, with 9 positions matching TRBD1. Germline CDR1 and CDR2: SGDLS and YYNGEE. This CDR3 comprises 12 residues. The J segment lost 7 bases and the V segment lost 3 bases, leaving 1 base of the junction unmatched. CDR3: CASSGGQGEAFF. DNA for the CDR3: TGTGCCAGCAGCGGGGGACAGGGTGAAGCTTTCTTT.

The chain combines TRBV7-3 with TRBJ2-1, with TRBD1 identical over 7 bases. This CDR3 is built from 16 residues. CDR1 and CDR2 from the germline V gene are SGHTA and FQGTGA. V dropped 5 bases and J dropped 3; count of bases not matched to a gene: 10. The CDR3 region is CASSPDHRGYYNEQFF. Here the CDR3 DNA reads TGTGCCAGCAGCCCAGACCACAGGGGATACTACAATGAGCAGTTCTTC.